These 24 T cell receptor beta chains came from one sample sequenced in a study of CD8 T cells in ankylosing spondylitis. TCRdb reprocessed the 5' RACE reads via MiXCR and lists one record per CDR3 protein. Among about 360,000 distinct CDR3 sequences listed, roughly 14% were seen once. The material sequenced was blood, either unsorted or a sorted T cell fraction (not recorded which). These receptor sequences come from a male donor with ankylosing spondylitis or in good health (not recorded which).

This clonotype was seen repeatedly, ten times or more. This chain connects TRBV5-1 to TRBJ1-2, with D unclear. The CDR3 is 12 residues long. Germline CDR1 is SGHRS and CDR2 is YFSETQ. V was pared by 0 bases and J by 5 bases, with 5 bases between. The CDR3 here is CASSLESYGYTF. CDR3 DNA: TGCGCCAGCAGCTTGGAAAGTTATGGCTACACCTTC. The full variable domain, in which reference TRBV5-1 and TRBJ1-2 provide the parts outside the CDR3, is KAGVTQTPRYLIKTRGQQVTLSCSPISGHRSVSWYQQTPGQGLQFLFEYFSETQRNKGNFPGRFSGRQFSNSRSEMNVSTLELGDSALYLCASSLESYGYTFGSGTRLTVV.

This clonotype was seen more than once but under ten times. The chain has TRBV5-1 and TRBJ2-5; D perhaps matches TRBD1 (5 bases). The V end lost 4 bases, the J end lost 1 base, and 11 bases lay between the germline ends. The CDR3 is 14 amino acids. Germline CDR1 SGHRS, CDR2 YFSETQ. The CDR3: CASSIDSLQETQYF. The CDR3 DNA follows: TGCGCCAGCAGCATTGACAGTCTCCAAGAGACCCAGTACTTC.

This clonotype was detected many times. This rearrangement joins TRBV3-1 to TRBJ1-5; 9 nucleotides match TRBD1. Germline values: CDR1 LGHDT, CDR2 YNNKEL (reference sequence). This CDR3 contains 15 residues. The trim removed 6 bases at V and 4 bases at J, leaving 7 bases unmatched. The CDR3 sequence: CASSPTGTGNQPQHF. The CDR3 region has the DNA TGTGCCAGCAGTCCGACCGGGACAGGGAATCAGCCCCAGCATTTT.

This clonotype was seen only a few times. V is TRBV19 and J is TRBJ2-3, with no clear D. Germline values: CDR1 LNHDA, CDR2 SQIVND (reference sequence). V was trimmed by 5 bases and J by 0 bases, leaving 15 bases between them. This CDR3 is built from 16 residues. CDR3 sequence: CASSPLRLTSTDTQYF. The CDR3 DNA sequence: TGTGCCAGTAGTCCGCTACGGTTGACTAGCACAGATACGCAGTATTTT.

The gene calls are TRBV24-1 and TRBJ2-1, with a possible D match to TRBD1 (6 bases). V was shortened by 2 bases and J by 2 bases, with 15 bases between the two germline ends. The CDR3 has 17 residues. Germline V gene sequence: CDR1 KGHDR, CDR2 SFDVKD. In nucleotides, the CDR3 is TGTGCCACCAGTGATTCACAGGGTATCCCCCCCTACAATGAGCAGTTCTTC. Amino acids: CATSDSQGIPPYNEQFF.

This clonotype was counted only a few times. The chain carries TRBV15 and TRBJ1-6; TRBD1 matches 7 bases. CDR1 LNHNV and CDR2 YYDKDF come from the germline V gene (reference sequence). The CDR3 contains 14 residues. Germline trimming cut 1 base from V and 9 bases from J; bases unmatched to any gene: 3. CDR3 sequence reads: CATSRATGASPLHF. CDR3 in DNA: TGTGCCACCAGCAGAGCAACAGGGGCTTCACCCCTCCACTTT. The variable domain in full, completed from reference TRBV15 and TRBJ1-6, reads DAMVIQNPRYQVTQFGKPVTLSCSQTLNHNVMYWYQQKSSQAPKLLFHYYDKDFNNEADTPDNFQSRRPNTSFCFLDIRSPGLGDTAMYLCATSRATGASPLHFGNGTRLTVT.

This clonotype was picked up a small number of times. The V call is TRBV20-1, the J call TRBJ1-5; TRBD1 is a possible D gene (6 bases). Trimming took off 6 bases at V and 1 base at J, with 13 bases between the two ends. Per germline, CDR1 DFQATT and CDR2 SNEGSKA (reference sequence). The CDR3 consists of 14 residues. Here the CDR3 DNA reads TGCAGTGCCTTAGGGGGTGCGAGCAATCAGCCCCAGCATTTT. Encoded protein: CSALGGASNQPQHF.

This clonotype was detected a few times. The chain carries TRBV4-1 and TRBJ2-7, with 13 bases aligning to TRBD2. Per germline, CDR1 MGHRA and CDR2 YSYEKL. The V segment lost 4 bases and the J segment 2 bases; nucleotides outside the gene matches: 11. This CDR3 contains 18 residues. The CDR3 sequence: CASSRGLAGVEGTYEQYF. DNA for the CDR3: TGCGCCAGCAGCCGCGGACTAGCGGGAGTAGAGGGGACCTACGAGCAGTACTTC.

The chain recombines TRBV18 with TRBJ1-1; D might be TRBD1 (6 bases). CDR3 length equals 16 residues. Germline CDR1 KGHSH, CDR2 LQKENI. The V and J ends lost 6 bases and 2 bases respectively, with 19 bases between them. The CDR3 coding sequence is TGTGCCAGCTCGCTGAATGCAGGGGTCGATAACACTGAAGCTTTCTTT. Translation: CASSLNAGVDNTEAFF.

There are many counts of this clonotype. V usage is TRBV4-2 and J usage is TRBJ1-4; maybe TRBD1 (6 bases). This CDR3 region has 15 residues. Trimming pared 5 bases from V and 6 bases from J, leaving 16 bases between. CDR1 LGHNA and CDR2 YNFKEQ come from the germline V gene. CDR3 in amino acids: CASSYRRGADEKLFF. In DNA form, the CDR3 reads TGTGCCAGCAGCTACAGACGGGGGGCGGATGAAAAACTGTTTTTT.

The CDR3 sequence: CASSGNRGYGYTF. DNA of the CDR3: TGTGCCAGTAGTGGGAACAGGGGCTATGGCTACACCTTC. The chain employs TRBV19 and TRBJ1-2; 7 bases map to TRBD1. This CDR3 spans 13 amino acids. After removal of 5 bases from V and 4 bases from J, the junction contained 4 bases not matched to a gene. Looked up from germline, CDR1 is LNHDA and CDR2 is SQIVND (reference sequence).

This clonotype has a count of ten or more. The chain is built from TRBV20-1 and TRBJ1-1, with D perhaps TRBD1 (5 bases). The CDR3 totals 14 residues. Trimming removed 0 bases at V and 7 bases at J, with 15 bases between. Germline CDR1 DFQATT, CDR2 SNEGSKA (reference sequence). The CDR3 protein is CSARDKREGLEAFF. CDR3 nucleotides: TGCAGTGCTAGAGACAAAAGGGAGGGGCTTGAAGCTTTCTTT.

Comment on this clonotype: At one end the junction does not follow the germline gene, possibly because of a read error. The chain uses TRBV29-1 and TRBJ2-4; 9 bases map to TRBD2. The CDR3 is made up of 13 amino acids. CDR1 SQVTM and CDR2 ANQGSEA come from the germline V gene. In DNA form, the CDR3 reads TGCAGCGTTGAAGAATTTGGTGGGACTAGCCTCATCTTC. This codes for CSVEEFGGTSLIF.

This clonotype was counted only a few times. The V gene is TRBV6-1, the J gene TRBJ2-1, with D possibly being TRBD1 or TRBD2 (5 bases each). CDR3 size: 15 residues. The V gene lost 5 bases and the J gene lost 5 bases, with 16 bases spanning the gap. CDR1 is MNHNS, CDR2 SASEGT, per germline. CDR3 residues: CASSLRLGENNEQFF. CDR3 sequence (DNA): TGTGCCAGCAGTCTCCGACTGGGGGAAAACAATGAGCAGTTCTTC.

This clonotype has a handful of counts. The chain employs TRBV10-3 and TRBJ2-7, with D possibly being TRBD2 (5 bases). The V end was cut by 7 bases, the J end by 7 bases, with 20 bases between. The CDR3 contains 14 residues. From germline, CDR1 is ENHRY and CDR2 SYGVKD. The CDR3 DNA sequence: TGTGCCATCAAGGGTCCTAGGAGGACTGGGGAGCAGTACTTC. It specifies CAIKGPRRTGEQYF.

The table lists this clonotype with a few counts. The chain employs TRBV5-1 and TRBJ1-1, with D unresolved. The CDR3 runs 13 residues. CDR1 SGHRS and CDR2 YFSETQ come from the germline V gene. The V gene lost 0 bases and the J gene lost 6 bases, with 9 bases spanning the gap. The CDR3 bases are TGCGCCAGCAGCTTGGAGTGGGCAGCTGAAGCTTTCTTT. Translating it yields CASSLEWAAEAFF. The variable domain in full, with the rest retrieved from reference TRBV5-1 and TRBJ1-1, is KAGVTQTPRYLIKTRGQQVTLSCSPISGHRSVSWYQQTPGQGLQFLFEYFSETQRNKGNFPGRFSGRQFSNSRSEMNVSTLELGDSALYLCASSLEWAAEAFFGQGTRLTVV.

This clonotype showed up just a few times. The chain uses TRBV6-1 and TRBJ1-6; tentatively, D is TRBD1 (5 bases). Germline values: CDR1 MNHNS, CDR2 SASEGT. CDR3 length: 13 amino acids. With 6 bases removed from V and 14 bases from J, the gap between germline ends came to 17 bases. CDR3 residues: CASRSGQASTLHF. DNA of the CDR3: TGTGCCAGCAGGTCGGGGCAGGCCTCAACCCTCCACTTT.

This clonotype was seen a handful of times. CDR3 bases: TGTGCCAGCAGTTTGGGACTGGGTGAAGGAGGGACCCAGTACTTC. It is translated as CASSLGLGEGGTQYF. The rearrangement joins TRBV12-3 or TRBV12-4 to TRBJ2-5; D possibly corresponds to TRBD2 (6 bases). Trimming cost V 3 bases and J 7 bases, with 18 bases left between them. CDR3 size: 15 residues.

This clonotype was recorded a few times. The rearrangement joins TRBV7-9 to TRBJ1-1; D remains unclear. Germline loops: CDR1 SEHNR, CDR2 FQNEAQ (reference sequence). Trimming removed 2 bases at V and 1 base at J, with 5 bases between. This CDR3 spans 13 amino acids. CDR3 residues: CASSLYPNTEAFF. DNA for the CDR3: TGTGCCAGCAGCTTATATCCGAACACTGAAGCTTTCTTT.

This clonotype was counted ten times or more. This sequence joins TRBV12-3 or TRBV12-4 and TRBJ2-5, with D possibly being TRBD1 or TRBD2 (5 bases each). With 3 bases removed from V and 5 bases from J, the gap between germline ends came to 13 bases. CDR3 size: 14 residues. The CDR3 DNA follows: TGTGCCAGCAGTTTTTTTGGGGGTGGTGAGACCCAGTACTTC. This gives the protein CASSFFGGGETQYF.

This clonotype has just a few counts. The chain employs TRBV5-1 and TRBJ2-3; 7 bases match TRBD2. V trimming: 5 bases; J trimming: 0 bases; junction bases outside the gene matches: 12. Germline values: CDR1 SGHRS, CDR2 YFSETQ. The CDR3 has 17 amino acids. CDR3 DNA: TGCGCCAGCAGGTATGAGGTCTCGCGGGGGAGCACAGATACGCAGTATTTT. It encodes CASRYEVSRGSTDTQYF. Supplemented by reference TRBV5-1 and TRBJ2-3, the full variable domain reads KAGVTQTPRYLIKTRGQQVTLSCSPISGHRSVSWYQQTPGQGLQFLFEYFSETQRNKGNFPGRFSGRQFSNSRSEMNVSTLELGDSALYLCASRYEVSRGSTDTQYFGPGTRLTVL.

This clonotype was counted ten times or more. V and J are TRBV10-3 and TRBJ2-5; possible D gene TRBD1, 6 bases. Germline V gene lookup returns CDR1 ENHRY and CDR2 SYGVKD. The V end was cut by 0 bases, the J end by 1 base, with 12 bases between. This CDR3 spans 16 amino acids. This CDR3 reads CAISESEEGVQETQYF. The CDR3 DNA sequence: TGTGCCATCAGTGAGTCGGAAGAGGGGGTCCAAGAGACCCAGTACTTC.

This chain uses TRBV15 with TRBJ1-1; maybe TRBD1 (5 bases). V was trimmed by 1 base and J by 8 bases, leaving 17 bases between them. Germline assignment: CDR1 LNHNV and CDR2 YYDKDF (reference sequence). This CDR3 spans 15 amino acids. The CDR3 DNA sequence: TGTGCCACCAGCAGAGGACAGACTCGGTTTGGAGAAGCTTTCTTT. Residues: CATSRGQTRFGEAFF.

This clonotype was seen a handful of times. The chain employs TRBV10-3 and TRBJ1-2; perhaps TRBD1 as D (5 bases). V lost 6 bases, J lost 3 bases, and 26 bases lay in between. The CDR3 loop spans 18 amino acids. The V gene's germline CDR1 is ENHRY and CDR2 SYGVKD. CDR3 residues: CAIREGRDPGVRDYGYTF. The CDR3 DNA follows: TGTGCCATCAGGGAAGGCCGGGACCCCGGGGTTCGGGACTATGGCTACACCTTC.